A selection of T cell receptor beta chains follows, all from one sample in a study of cytomegalovirus exposure and HLA in healthy donors. The data were produced by immunoSEQ multiplex PCR, yet TCRdb's version contains in-frame clones alone and is incomplete. Recorded for this sample: approximately 38,000 clones. Sample: PBMCs. The source is a man aged 25-45 years in good health and CMV-seronegative. CDR3s include the opening cysteine and the closing phenylalanine or tryptophan. The D gene is left open where the match is weak.

CASSSVKQGSTEAFF	TGTGCCAGCAGCTCCGTAAAACAGGGCTCCACTGAAGCTTTCTTT	-	TRBV5-6	TRBJ1-1
CASSSSGTATGYGYTF	TGTGCCAGCAGCTCTTCCGGGACAGCGACAGGCTATGGCTACACCTTC	TRBD1	TRBV7-6	TRBJ1-2
CAWLTGDGSPLHF	TGTGCCTGGCTGACAGGGGATGGTTCACCCCTCCACTTT	TRBD1	TRBV30	TRBJ1-6
CASSQEWHSGNSPLHF	TGCGCCAGCAGCCAAGAGTGGCATAGCGGGAATTCACCCCTCCACTTT	-	TRBV4-3	TRBJ1-6
CSAKDREAFF	TGCAGTGCCAAGGACAGAGAAGCTTTCTTT	-	TRBV20-1	TRBJ1-1
CASSLASGVGSPLHF	TGTGCCAGCAGCTTAGCGTCCGGGGTGGGTTCACCCCTCCACTTT	-	TRBV7-8	TRBJ1-6
CASSSTGYLNEQYF	TGTGCCAGCAGTTCGACAGGATACCTAAACGAGCAGTACTTC	-	TRBV27	TRBJ2-7
CASSPGGSPEAFF	TGTGCCAGCAGCCCGGGAGGGAGCCCAGAAGCTTTCTTT	-	TRBV9	TRBJ1-1
CAWSHGQGRKEQYF	TGTGCCTGGAGTCACGGACAGGGGCGTAAGGAGCAGTACTTC	TRBD1	TRBV30	TRBJ2-7
CASSLGHLGEQYF	TGTGCCAGCAGTTTGGGGCACCTTGGGGAGCAGTACTTC	-	TRBV27	TRBJ2-7
CASSSDRDYTQYF	TGTGCCAGCTCATCAGACAGGGACTATACGCAGTATTTT	-	TRBV18	TRBJ2-3
CASGRDSYEQYF	TGTGCCAGCGGGCGGGATTCCTACGAGCAGTACTTC	-	TRBV6-6	TRBJ2-7
CASSSLTGPDYGYTF	TGTGCCAGCAGTTCCCTGACAGGGCCAGACTATGGCTACACCTTC	TRBD1	TRBV27	TRBJ1-2
CASSSQQGDYGYTF	TGTGCCAGCAGCTCCCAGCAGGGCGACTATGGCTACACCTTC	-	TRBV7-2	TRBJ1-2
CASSDPNFHTDTQYF	TGTGCCAGCAGTGATCCCAACTTTCACACAGATACGCAGTATTTT	-	TRBV2	TRBJ2-3
CASSQGTGEAYEQYF	TGCGCCAGCAGCCAAGGGACAGGGGAGGCCTACGAGCAGTACTTC	TRBD1	TRBV4-3	TRBJ2-7
CASSQGTVNTEAFF	TGCGCCAGCAGCCAGGGGACAGTGAACACTGAAGCTTTCTTT	TRBD1	TRBV4-3	TRBJ1-1
CASSLVGGRVSHEQYF	TGTGCCAGCAGCTTAGTCGGCGGGAGAGTATCCCACGAGCAGTACTTC	TRBD2	TRBV7-6	TRBJ2-7
CSAYDRGAFF	TGCAGTGCTTATGACAGGGGAGCTTTCTTT	TRBD1	TRBV20-1	TRBJ1-1
CAWRKSVYEQYF	TGTGCCTGGAGAAAGAGTGTTTACGAGCAGTACTTC	-	TRBV30	TRBJ2-7
CASSLGGALTGELFF	TGTGCCAGCAGCTTAGGCGGGGCCCTCACCGGGGAGCTGTTTTTT	-	TRBV11-2	TRBJ2-2
CSVATGSEAFF	TGCAGCGTCGCGACAGGGTCCGAGGCTTTCTTT	TRBD1	TRBV29-1	TRBJ1-1
CASRRTSDNEQFF	TGTGCCAGCAGACGGACTAGCGATAATGAGCAGTTCTTC	TRBD2	TRBV4-2	TRBJ2-1
CASSATGRTEAFF	TGTGCCAGCTCAGCGACAGGGCGCACTGAAGCTTTCTTT	TRBD1	TRBV18	TRBJ1-1
CASSQRETSGAYEQYF	TGTGCCAGCAGCCAGAGGGAGACTAGCGGTGCCTACGAGCAGTACTTC	TRBD2	TRBV4-2	TRBJ2-7
CASSQDRLSREAFF	TGCGCCAGCAGCCAGGACAGGTTGTCGCGAGAAGCTTTCTTT	TRBD1	TRBV4-3	TRBJ1-1
CASSMGQGYQPQHF	TGTGCCAGTAGTATGGGACAGGGTTATCAGCCCCAGCATTTT	TRBD1	TRBV19	TRBJ1-5
CASSRPGLSVYEQYF	TGTGCCAGCAGTCGACCGGGACTATCAGTCTACGAGCAGTACTTC	TRBD2	TRBV7-2	TRBJ2-7
CASSDGGGDQPQHF	TGCGCCAGCAGCGACGGAGGGGGGGATCAGCCCCAGCATTTT	-	TRBV5-1	TRBJ1-5
CASSLGQRGALEQFF	TGTGCCAGCAGCTTAGGCCAGCGGGGGGCTCTTGAGCAGTTCTTC	TRBD2	TRBV11-3	TRBJ2-1
CASSLLYRAQETQYF	TGTGCCAGCAGCTTGCTGTACAGGGCCCAAGAGACCCAGTACTTC	-	TRBV5-6	TRBJ2-5
CASSGKSTGANVLTF	TGTGCCAGCAGTGGAAAGAGTACTGGGGCCAACGTCCTGACTTTC	-	TRBV25-1	TRBJ2-6
CASSTGQGPSYEQYF	TGTGCCAGCTCAACCGGACAGGGGCCATCCTACGAGCAGTACTTC	TRBD1	TRBV18	TRBJ2-7
CASSLAQGAHEQYF	TGTGCCAGCAGCTTAGCACAGGGGGCGCACGAGCAGTACTTC	TRBD1	TRBV7-2	TRBJ2-7
CASSSGTGWYGYTF	TGTGCCAGCAGCTCCGGGACAGGGTGGTATGGCTACACCTTC	TRBD1	TRBV6-5	TRBJ1-2
CASSPLGSSPPDTQYF	TGTGCCAGCTCACCCTTGGGATCTAGCCCCCCAGATACGCAGTATTTT	-	TRBV18	TRBJ2-3
CASSLEQGSYNEQFF	TGTGCCAGCAGCTTAGAACAGGGATCCTACAATGAGCAGTTCTTC	-	TRBV7-2	TRBJ2-1
CASSPLTSGRGETQYF	TGTGCCAGCAGCCCACTGACTAGCGGGAGGGGAGAGACCCAGTACTTC	TRBD2	TRBV4-2	TRBJ2-5
CASSSPGSTQYF	TGTGCCAGCAGCTCACCGGGATCTACGCAGTATTTT	-	TRBV5-4	TRBJ2-3
CASSPDRLNTEAFF	TGCGCCAGCAGCCCGGACAGATTGAACACTGAAGCTTTCTTT	-	TRBV5-1	TRBJ1-1
CASSQDSTGLNTEAFF	TGCGCCAGCAGCCAAGATTCGACAGGGCTGAATACTGAAGCTTTCTTT	TRBD1	TRBV4-3	TRBJ1-1
CASYPSSGRTYEQYF	TGCGCCAGCTATCCCTCTAGCGGGAGGACCTACGAGCAGTACTTC	TRBD2	TRBV10-2	TRBJ2-7
CASSLTAYEQYF	TGCGCCAGCAGCCTCACTGCCTACGAGCAGTACTTC	-	TRBV5-1	TRBJ2-7
CASSAERQGPSSYEQYF	TGTGCCAGCAGTGCGGAACGACAGGGGCCGAGCTCCTACGAGCAGTACTTC	TRBD1	TRBV6-1	TRBJ2-7
CASSLAIRGAEQFF	TGTGCCAGCAGCTTAGCGATCAGGGGGGCTGAGCAGTTCTTC	-	TRBV7-2	TRBJ2-1
CASSEEGLRF	TGTGCCAGCAGTGAAGAGGGTCTGCGTTTC	-	TRBV25-1	TRBJ1-2
CASSLLAGANEQYF	TGTGCCAGCAGCTTATTGGCGGGAGCCAACGAGCAGTACTTC	TRBD2	TRBV7-6	TRBJ2-7
CASSLQGTPLHF	TGTGCCAGCAGCCTACAGGGTACACCCCTCCACTTT	-	TRBV7-2	TRBJ1-6
CASSSYWASDGYTF	TGTGCCAGCAGCTCTTATTGGGCCTCGGATGGCTACACCTTC	-	TRBV7-2	TRBJ1-2
CASSEGKRVLVSNQPQHF	TGTGCCAGCAGTGAGGGTAAGAGGGTTCTTGTTTCCAATCAGCCCCAGCATTTT	-	TRBV6-1	TRBJ1-5
CASSPWTGKGTEAFF	TGCGCCAGCAGCCCCTGGACAGGGAAGGGCACTGAAGCTTTCTTT	TRBD1	TRBV5-1	TRBJ1-1
CASSQRPGGIDTEAFF	TGCGCCAGCAGCCAACGGCCAGGGGGCATTGACACTGAAGCTTTCTTT	TRBD1	TRBV4-1	TRBJ1-1
CASSELTVTDTQYF	TGTGCCAGCAGTGAATTAACGGTCACAGATACGCAGTATTTT	-	TRBV6-1	TRBJ2-3
CASSLSGQAYEQYF	TGTGCCAGCAGCCTGAGTGGACAGGCCTACGAGCAGTACTTC	TRBD1	TRBV7-2	TRBJ2-7